The 17 T cell receptor beta chains below come from one sample, sequenced in a study of blood T cells in healthy people across ages. Together with a sample-barcoded 5' primer, a J-beta primer mix was included in a second PCR lasting about 6 to 11 cycles. TCRdb processed the 5' RACE reads anew with MiXCR; each CDR3 protein has one entry. The sample has 1.5 million to 2 million distinct CDR3 sequences, less than 50% seen once. Material: blood. These receptors all stem from a woman in her thirties or forties in good health.

This clonotype was detected only a few times. V and J are TRBV12-3 or TRBV12-4 and TRBJ2-1; TRBD2 agrees at 14 bases. This CDR3 has 16 residues. J was trimmed by 8 bases and V by 5 bases; bases with no gene match: 8. This CDR3 is CASSPTSGGAIHEQFF. DNA of the CDR3: TGTGCCAGCAGTCCGACTAGCGGGGGGGCGATACATGAGCAGTTCTTC.

This chain uses TRBV12-3 or TRBV12-4 with TRBJ2-5; a possible D gene is TRBD2 (7 bases). Trimming removed 6 bases at V and 3 bases at J, with 17 bases between. This CDR3 has 15 amino acids. CDR3: CASRVGGGTKETQYF. The CDR3 coding sequence is TGTGCCAGCAGGGTAGGGGGGGGGACTAAAGAGACCCAGTACTTC.

The chain employs TRBV20-1 and TRBJ2-1, with D unclear. CDR1 is DFQATT and CDR2 is SNEGSKA in the germline V gene (reference sequence). Trimming removed 3 bases from V and 8 bases from J, with 14 bases in between. This CDR3 region has 13 residues. CDR3: CSASERLGDEQFF. CDR3 coding DNA: TGCAGTGCTAGCGAGAGGTTGGGCGATGAGCAGTTCTTC.

The V call is TRBV10-1, the J call TRBJ2-4; 7 bases line up with TRBD1. This CDR3 has 17 residues. Per the germline V gene, CDR1 is WNHNN and CDR2 is SYGVQD (reference sequence). The junction had 8 bases not matched to a gene; V was cut back by 0 bases and J by 3 bases. CDR3 nucleotide sequence: TGCGCCAGCAGTGAGTCTAGGGGCAGGGGGAGCAAAAACATTCAGTACTTC. Encoded protein: CASSESRGRGSKNIQYF.

The chain couples TRBV29-1 to TRBJ1-2; 11 bases are shared with TRBD1. Germline V lookup: CDR1 SQVTM, CDR2 ANQGSEA. V trimming: 4 bases; J trimming: 4 bases; junction bases outside the gene matches: 5. The CDR3 is 14 residues long. CDR3 bases: TGCAGCGTTGGTAGGACAGGGGGCTTCTATGGCTACACCTTC. Its protein product is CSVGRTGGFYGYTF.

This clonotype was counted only a few times. The chain recombines TRBV6-2 or TRBV6-3 with TRBJ2-1, with TRBD2 matching over 9 bases. CDR1 MNHEY and CDR2 SVGEGT come from the germline V gene. V gave up 3 bases and J gave up 7 bases; unmatched junction bases: 7. CDR3 length: 15 residues. In DNA, the CDR3 is TGTGCCAGCAGTTATTGGCTAGCGGGGCGGAATGAGCAGTTCTTC. Its translation is CASSYWLAGRNEQFF.

CDR3 amino acids: CASSQGRRGRLPGYGYTF. The CDR3 region has the DNA TGTGCCAGCAGCCAAGGTCGTAGGGGTCGACTCCCTGGCTATGGCTACACCTTC. The chain combines TRBV14 with TRBJ1-2, with a tentative D call TRBD1 (5 bases). CDR3 length: 18 residues. Between the trimmed V and J ends, which lost 1 base and 4 bases, there was a span of 22 bases. CDR1 is SGHDN and CDR2 is FVKESK in the germline V gene.

The chain couples TRBV6-1 to TRBJ1-2; weak D call: TRBD1 (6 bases). This CDR3 is built from 13 residues. The V gene's germline CDR1 is MNHNS and CDR2 SASEGT. Trimming shortened V by 11 bases and J by 3 bases, and 16 bases separated the two germline ends. CDR3 DNA: TGTGCCGGGGCCACAGGGAACGACTATGGCTACACCTTC. It codes for CAGATGNDYGYTF.

The chain has TRBV4-1 and TRBJ2-1, with 9 bases that match TRBD2. This CDR3 is 17 amino acids long. Germline V gives CDR1 MGHRA, CDR2 YSYEKL. The ends lost 1 base at V and 7 bases at J; junction bases unmatched: 11. CDR3 bases: TGCGCCAGCAGCCAAGTCGGGCGGGGGGGCCAACCGAATGAGCAGTTCTTC. Translation gives CASSQVGRGGQPNEQFF.

V and J are TRBV15 and TRBJ1-1; 7 bases match TRBD1. The CDR3 has 15 residues. V dropped 0 bases and J dropped 6; count of bases not matched to a gene: 7. Germline values: CDR1 LNHNV, CDR2 YYDKDF (reference sequence). The chain's CDR3 is CATSRDRQGPAEAFF. CDR3 coding DNA: TGTGCCACCAGCAGAGATAGACAGGGTCCCGCTGAAGCTTTCTTT.

The chain carries TRBV29-1 and TRBJ1-4; the match to TRBD1 covers 9 bases. This CDR3 region has 13 residues. V gave up 6 bases and J gave up 3 bases; unmatched junction bases: 2. Germline V CDR1 and CDR2: SQVTM, ANQGSEA. The CDR3 loop is CSVGTGPNEKLFF. The CDR3 DNA reads TGCAGCGTGGGGACAGGGCCTAATGAAAAACTGTTTTTT.

DNA of the CDR3: TGTGCCAGCAGCGTAGCTCTGGTCGCGGGGGGGCGAACAGATACGCAGTATTTT. Translation: CASSVALVAGGRTDTQYF. The V and J genes are TRBV9 and TRBJ2-3; 9 nucleotides line up with TRBD2. Trimming took 0 bases from V and 3 from J; bases not matched to a gene: 11. Germline V gene data show CDR1 as SGDLS and CDR2 as YYNGEE. The CDR3 totals 18 residues.

The chain has TRBV28 and TRBJ2-3, with a possible D match to TRBD2 (5 bases). Germline CDR1 is MDHEN and CDR2 is SYDVKM. CDR3 size: 17 residues. The V end was cut by 6 bases, the J end by 5 bases, with 24 bases between. The CDR3 loop is CASSLRRWGANQDTQYF. CDR3 bases: TGTGCCAGCAGCCTACGCCGGTGGGGAGCAAATCAAGATACGCAGTATTTT.

This chain joins TRBV29-1 and TRBJ2-5; a possible D gene is TRBD1 (5 bases). The CDR3 runs to 12 residues. The V gene's germline CDR1 is SQVTM and CDR2 ANQGSEA. This chain's CDR3 is CRAGYMDNEQYF. Here the CDR3 DNA reads TGCAGAGCCGGCTACATGGACAATGAGCAGTACTTC.

This clonotype showed up just a few times. This chain joins TRBV10-3 and TRBJ2-7, with D perhaps matching TRBD1 (6 bases). Germline V lookup: CDR1 ENHRY, CDR2 SYGVKD. This CDR3 has 13 residues. The ends were cut back, 7 bases at V and 5 bases at J, with 15 bases in the middle. In nucleotides, the CDR3 is TGTGCCATCACGGACAGCCTTCTAAACGAGCAGTACTTC. It codes for CAITDSLLNEQYF.

The rearrangement uses TRBV6-5 and TRBJ2-5; no clear D. The CDR3 has 14 amino acids. CDR1 and CDR2 from the germline V gene are MNHEY and SVGAGI. Trimming pared 0 bases from V and 5 bases from J, leaving 10 bases between. CDR3 amino acids: CASSYSILGETQYF. CDR3 in DNA: TGTGCCAGCAGTTACTCGATTTTGGGGGAGACCCAGTACTTC.

For the CDR3, the DNA is TGTGCCAGCAGAACCGTAGCGGGGGGGCGAGGGGATGAGCAGTTCTTC. It codes for CASRTVAGGRGDEQFF. The J gene is TRBJ2-1, the V gene TRBV6-1; the match to TRBD2 covers 11 bases. The V and J ends lost 6 bases and 8 bases, in that order; junction bases with no gene match: 12. CDR3 length equals 16 residues. Germline V lookup: CDR1 MNHNS, CDR2 SASEGT.